One and the same sample provided the 30 T cell receptor beta chains below, sequenced in a study of OX40 agonist ivuxolimab in advanced cancers. Generated by immunoSEQ multiplex PCR, the TCRdb table keeps only in-frame clones and is missing some. The sample has some 50,000 clones; roughly four fifths are singletons. The material was CD4+ or CD8+ T cells sorted from blood, obtained in a trial of the OX40 agonist ivuxolimab. The receptors derive from an adult with an advanced solid tumor such as melanoma, head and neck, liver or kidney cancer.

The V call is TRBV5-6, the J call TRBJ1-5; 8 bases fit TRBD1. The V and J ends lost 4 bases and 9 bases, in that order; junction bases with no gene match: 15. The CDR3 covers 16 residues. Germline-derived CDR1 and CDR2 are SGHDT and YYEEEE. In DNA, the CDR3 is TGTGCCAGCAGCCCATATGGGGGGAGACAGGGGTTGCCCCAGCATTTT. Its translation: CASSPYGGRQGLPQHF.

The gene calls are TRBV6-5 and TRBJ1-1; D remains ambiguous. Germline V CDR1 and CDR2: MNHEY, SVGAGI. There are 11 residues in the CDR3. Trimming took 7 bases from V and 4 from J, leaving 7 bases between them. CDR3 DNA sequence: TGTGCCAGCAAAGTGGGCACTGAAGCTTTCTTT. Amino acids: CASKVGTEAFF.

The chain is built from TRBV7-9 and TRBJ1-5; D perhaps matches TRBD1 (6 bases). Trimming left V 2 bases short and J 3 bases short, with 20 bases between. Germline CDR1 SEHNR, CDR2 FQNEAQ (reference sequence). There are 18 residues in the CDR3. The CDR3 coding sequence is TGTGCCAGCAGCTTAAAAACCAGGGGAGCCGGAGACAATCAGCCCCAGCATTTT. It encodes CASSLKTRGAGDNQPQHF.

In DNA form, the CDR3 reads TGTGCCAGCAGCTGGGGGGGAGACAGCCAAGAGACCCAGTACTTC. It specifies CASSWGGDSQETQYF. This chain uses TRBV5-8 with TRBJ2-5; 7 positions agree with TRBD2. The V segment lost 3 bases and the J segment 1 base; nucleotides outside the gene matches: 6. The CDR3 is 15 amino acids. Germline CDR1 reads SGHTS; CDR2 reads YDEGEE. Filled out from reference TRBV5-8 and TRBJ2-5, the complete variable domain reads EAGVTQSPTHLIKTRGQQATLRCSPISGHTSVYWYQQALGLGLQFLLWYDEGEERNRGNFPPRFSGRQFPNYSSELNVNALELEDSALYLCASSWGGDSQETQYFGPGTRLLVL.

V and J are TRBV6-1 and TRBJ1-6; D is unclear. The germline V gene encodes CDR1 MNHNS and CDR2 SASEGT. V was cut by 3 bases and J by 6 bases, with 12 bases left in between. This CDR3 contains 15 residues. CDR3 loop: CASSEAAGINSPLHF. The CDR3 DNA sequence: TGTGCCAGCAGTGAGGCGGCAGGCATTAATTCACCCCTCCACTTT.

CDR3 DNA: TGCGCCAGCAGCTGGCGGGGGGGCCAGCCCCAGCATTTT. It translates to CASSWRGGQPQHF. This chain links TRBV5-1 with TRBJ1-5; the D gene is possibly TRBD1 (6 bases). The CDR3 sequence is 13 residues long. V was pared by 3 bases and J by 7 bases, with 11 bases between. Germline CDR1 is SGHRS and CDR2 is YFSETQ.

This clone was seen more than once but under ten times. This chain connects TRBV19 to TRBJ1-1; D is unclear. V lost 5 bases, J lost 3 bases, and 7 bases lay in between. Germline V gives CDR1 LNHDA, CDR2 SQIVND (reference sequence). The CDR3 has 12 amino acids. The CDR3 nucleotides are TGTGCCAGTAGTCCAACCTACACTGAAGCTTTCTTT. Translated, it gives CASSPTYTEAFF.

The V and J genes are TRBV30 and TRBJ1-2; possibly TRBD1 for D (5 bases). Germline assignment: CDR1 GTSNPN and CDR2 SVGIG (reference sequence). The CDR3 spans 14 residues. Between the trimmed V and J ends, which lost 2 bases and 7 bases, there was a span of 17 bases. The CDR3 loop is CAWSHDRKGGGYTF. Here the CDR3 DNA reads TGTGCCTGGAGTCATGACAGAAAAGGTGGTGGCTACACCTTC. Looking up the rest from reference TRBV30 and TRBJ1-2 gives the full variable domain: SQTIHQWPATLVQPVGSPLSLECTVEGTSNPNLYWYRQAAGRGLQLLFYSVGIGQISSEVPQNLSASRPQDRQFILSSKKLLLSDSGFYLCAWSHDRKGGGYTFGSGTRLTVV.

The V call is TRBV10-3, the J call TRBJ1-2, with D maybe TRBD1 (6 bases). Trimming cost V 8 bases and J 4 bases, with 23 bases left between them. Germline CDR1 and CDR2: ENHRY and SYGVKD. CDR3 length: 16 amino acids. Here the CDR3 reads CAIYSPGGGGFYGYTF. DNA for the CDR3: TGTGCCATCTACTCTCCTGGAGGGGGAGGTTTCTATGGCTACACCTTC.

The DNA for the CDR3 is TGTGCCAGCTCACTTATGGGACAGGGGAACACCGGGGAGCTGTTTTTT. Translating gives CASSLMGQGNTGELFF. The chain combines TRBV18 with TRBJ2-2; 9 nucleotides match TRBD1. The length of the CDR3 is 16 residues. V lost 4 bases and J lost 1; bases outside the gene matches: 4. The germline V gene encodes CDR1 KGHSH and CDR2 LQKENI.

The chain couples TRBV15 to TRBJ1-5, with 11 bases aligning to TRBD1. This CDR3 comprises 17 residues. J was trimmed by 6 bases and V by 4 bases; bases with no gene match: 11. Germline V gene lookup returns CDR1 LNHNV and CDR2 YYDKDF (reference sequence). The CDR3 coding sequence is TGTGCCACCAGCACCTGGACAGGGGGCGCTTCAGGTCAGCCCCAGCATTTT. It translates to CATSTWTGGASGQPQHF.

This rearrangement joins TRBV4-1 to TRBJ2-3; 10 bases match TRBD2. The CDR3 has 15 amino acids. Germline loops: CDR1 MGHRA, CDR2 YSYEKL. J lost 1 base, V lost 4 bases, and 2 bases had no gene match. Here the CDR3 DNA reads TGCGCCAGCAGCCTAGGACTAGCGGGCACAGATACGCAGTATTTT. Translated, it gives CASSLGLAGTDTQYF.

The chain couples TRBV10-1 to TRBJ2-3; 9 positions agree with TRBD2. Per the germline V gene, CDR1 is WNHNN and CDR2 is SYGVQD (reference sequence). V dropped 3 bases and J dropped 0; count of bases not matched to a gene: 4. CDR3 length equals 16 residues. CDR3 coding DNA: TGCGCCAGCAGTGACGGGCTAGCGGGGAGCACAGATACGCAGTATTTT. Translating it yields CASSDGLAGSTDTQYF.

The chain employs TRBV6-1 and TRBJ1-5; TRBD1 is a possible D gene (5 bases). The CDR3 has 14 residues. V was cut by 5 bases and J by 2 bases, with 10 bases left in between. Germline V CDR1 and CDR2: MNHNS, SASEGT. CDR3 DNA sequence: TGTGCCAGCAGTCCCGGAGGGGGCAATCAGCCCCAGCATTTT. Amino acids: CASSPGGGNQPQHF.

The chain uses TRBV5-4 and TRBJ2-1; 8 positions match TRBD1. Trimming removed 4 bases from V and 0 bases from J; junction bases left unmatched: 3. CDR1 and CDR2 from the germline V gene are SGHNT and YYREEE (reference sequence). This CDR3 region has 15 residues. The CDR3 DNA reads as TGTGCCAGCAGCCCGGGACAGGACTCCTACAATGAGCAGTTCTTC. Its protein is CASSPGQDSYNEQFF.

The DNA of the CDR3 is TGTGCCAGTAGTATCACGGGACAGGGGAATTCACCCCTCCACTTT. It yields the protein CASSITGQGNSPLHF. V and J are TRBV19 and TRBJ1-6, with TRBD1 matching over 10 bases. Germline V gene lookup returns CDR1 LNHDA and CDR2 SQIVND (reference sequence). This CDR3 contains 15 residues. The trim removed 3 bases at V and 7 bases at J, leaving 3 bases unmatched.

The chain has TRBV7-6 and TRBJ2-3, with a weak D call TRBD2 (6 bases). In germline, CDR1 is SGHVS, CDR2 FNYEAQ. The V end lost 1 base, the J end lost 2 bases, and 13 bases lay between the germline ends. This CDR3 spans 16 amino acids. CDR3 region: CASSLGVAGSTDTQYF. CDR3 nucleotides: TGTGCCAGCAGCTTAGGAGTTGCGGGGTCCACAGATACGCAGTATTTT.

The CDR3 nucleotides read TGTGCCATCAGTGATTCTGTTCGGGGGGCTGCTGAAGCTTTCTTT. It translates to CAISDSVRGAAEAFF. V gene TRBV10-3 combines with J gene TRBJ1-1; tentatively, D is TRBD1 (6 bases). This CDR3 is built from 15 residues. CDR1 ENHRY and CDR2 SYGVKD come from the germline V gene. V was clipped by 3 bases and J by 6 bases, with 17 bases between them.

The chain joins TRBV11-2 to TRBJ2-2; 9 bases are a match to TRBD1. Germline CDR1 is SGHAT and CDR2 is FQNNGV. This CDR3 region has 16 residues. Trimming took 4 bases from V and 5 from J; bases not matched to a gene: 8. Here the CDR3 DNA reads TGTGCCAGCAGCTCTACTCGGGACAGGGTAACCGGGGAGCTGTTTTTT. It encodes CASSSTRDRVTGELFF.

The V and J genes are TRBV5-1 and TRBJ1-4; D is unclear. Germline values: CDR1 SGHRS, CDR2 YFSETQ. V lost 0 bases, J lost 0 bases, and 9 bases lay in between. This CDR3 region has 16 residues. Here the CDR3 reads CASSLALGSTNEKLFF. DNA for the CDR3: TGCGCCAGCAGCTTGGCCTTGGGGTCAACTAATGAAAAACTGTTTTTT.

The gene calls are TRBV6-1 and TRBJ2-7; no reliable D call. The germline V and J ends were trimmed by 2 bases and 3 bases, with 11 bases remaining between them. The CDR3 consists of 14 residues. In germline, CDR1 is MNHNS, CDR2 SASEGT. The CDR3 here is CASSETAKSYEQYF. The CDR3 bases are TGTGCCAGCAGTGAAACGGCGAAAAGCTACGAGCAGTACTTC.

This chain joins TRBV11-2 and TRBJ2-3; D is undetermined. Trimming cost V 4 bases and J 3 bases, with 5 bases left between them. Germline V gene sequence: CDR1 SGHAT, CDR2 FQNNGV. The CDR3 extends over 12 amino acids. CDR3 region: CASSYATDTQYF. DNA of the CDR3: TGTGCCAGCAGCTACGCGACAGATACGCAGTATTTT.

This clone turned up a few times. This chain joins TRBV30 and TRBJ1-4; no firm D call. Germline V gene sequence: CDR1 GTSNPN, CDR2 SVGIG (reference sequence). CDR3 length equals 13 residues. V lost 0 bases and J 5 bases, leaving 7 bases between the germline ends. The CDR3 sequence is CAWSVLGNEKLFF. The CDR3 DNA sequence: TGTGCCTGGAGTGTACTTGGGAATGAAAAACTGTTTTTT.

This clone was detected only once. This chain joins TRBV19 and TRBJ1-5; 8 nucleotides line up with TRBD1. This CDR3 spans 17 amino acids. Germline CDR1 is LNHDA and CDR2 is SQIVND (reference sequence). J was trimmed by 2 bases and V by 4 bases; bases with no gene match: 10. The CDR3 sequence is CASSNLRTGIGNQPQHF. CDR3 sequence (DNA): TGTGCCAGTAGTAACCTCCGGACAGGGATCGGCAATCAGCCCCAGCATTTT.

This clone was counted only a few times. This sequence joins TRBV4-2 and TRBJ1-2, with 7 bases lining up with TRBD1. Germline CDR1 reads LGHNA; CDR2 reads YNFKEQ. With V trimmed by 0 bases and J by 3 bases, 1 base remained unmatched. The CDR3 has 14 residues. CDR3 nucleotides: TGTGCCAGCAGCCAAGACAGGGGGGACTATGGCTACACCTTC. It yields the protein CASSQDRGDYGYTF.

The chain uses TRBV18 and TRBJ2-4, with a tentative D call TRBD2 (5 bases). This CDR3 has 13 residues. Trimming removed 3 bases from V and 7 bases from J, with 10 bases in between. CDR1 and CDR2 (germline): KGHSH, LQKENI. The CDR3 nucleotides read TGTGCCAGCTCACCCGGGGTTAGGAACATTCAGTACTTC. Encoded protein: CASSPGVRNIQYF.

The chain couples TRBV7-2 to TRBJ1-4; 9 nucleotides agree with TRBD1. CDR1 SGHTA and CDR2 FQGNSA come from the germline V gene. V gave up 1 base and J gave up 5 bases; unmatched junction bases: 2. This CDR3 spans 15 amino acids. The CDR3 DNA is TGTGCCAGCAGCTTAGAGGGACAGGGCAATGAAAAACTGTTTTTT. This codes for CASSLEGQGNEKLFF.

The chain couples TRBV9 to TRBJ1-3, with D possibly being TRBD1 (5 bases). Germline V gives CDR1 SGDLS, CDR2 YYNGEE. The germline V and J ends were trimmed by 0 bases and 5 bases, with 6 bases remaining between them. The CDR3 covers 13 residues. The CDR3, as DNA: TGTGCCAGCAGCGTAGGACAGAGAAACACCATATATTTT. This codes for CASSVGQRNTIYF.

The chain carries TRBV5-1 and TRBJ1-1; D unresolved. The germline CDR1 and CDR2 sequences are SGHRS and YFSETQ. The V and J ends lost 2 bases and 1 base respectively, with 9 bases between them. This CDR3 comprises 14 residues. The CDR3 here is CASSLQTSNTEAFF. CDR3 DNA sequence: TGCGCCAGCAGCTTACAGACGTCGAACACTGAAGCTTTCTTT. The full variable domain, rest sourced from reference TRBV5-1 and TRBJ1-1, is KAGVTQTPRYLIKTRGQQVTLSCSPISGHRSVSWYQQTPGQGLQFLFEYFSETQRNKGNFPGRFSGRQFSNSRSEMNVSTLELGDSALYLCASSLQTSNTEAFFGQGTRLTVV.

CDR3 protein: CATLNPRGSTDTQYF. In DNA, the CDR3 is TGTGCCACCCTGAACCCCAGGGGCTCCACAGATACGCAGTATTTT. The chain couples TRBV10-3 to TRBJ2-3; D is possibly TRBD1 (6 bases). V shed 10 bases and J shed 2 bases, with 19 bases lying between them. Germline V gene sequence: CDR1 ENHRY, CDR2 SYGVKD. The CDR3 loop spans 15 amino acids.